The 10 T cell receptor beta chains below all came from one sample that was sequenced in a study of post-analysis software for immune sequencing data. Notes on the study in general: Higher frequency in patients than in controls was seen for roughly five TRBV segments, with TRBV5-6, TRBV5-1 and TRBV20-1 among them.

Their antigens are not known. Each TCR beta cDNA library carried unique molecular identifiers. TCRdb recomputed calls from the PCR reads with MiXCR, one row per CDR3 protein. The sample includes fewer than 850,000 distinct CDR3 sequences, roughly 46% of them seen just once. The specimen sequenced was blood. Receptors originate from a girl under 18 with multiple sclerosis.

The genes are TRBV6-1 and TRBJ2-1; D is ambiguous. Germline CDR1 MNHNS, CDR2 SASEGT. V lost 5 bases, J lost 3 bases, and 23 bases lay in between. This CDR3 comprises 18 residues. CDR3 coding DNA: TGTGCCAGCAGTCCAACGAGTTCGCCCGGACCAATCTACAATGAGCAGTTCTTC. It yields the protein CASSPTSSPGPIYNEQFF.

The rearrangement uses TRBV2 and TRBJ2-5; 8 bases fit TRBD1. The DNA matches TRBJ2-7 better at its end, which makes the J call doubtful. CDR1 SNHLY and CDR2 FYNNEI come from the germline V gene. This CDR3 has 18 residues. CDR3 amino acids: CASSEARSRTGLTYEQYF. The CDR3 bases are TGTGCCAGCAGTGAAGCGCGGTCCAGGACAGGGTTGACCTACGAGCAGTACTTC.

A few counts support this clonotype. The V gene is TRBV20-1, the J gene TRBJ2-7; 12 positions agree with TRBD2. Germline CDR1 is DFQATT and CDR2 is SNEGSKA (reference sequence). V shed 3 bases and J 6 bases; nucleotides not matched to a gene: 6. The CDR3 loop spans 14 amino acids. Here the CDR3 reads CSASAPGLAGEQYF. DNA of the CDR3: TGCAGTGCTAGTGCCCCGGGACTAGCGGGCGAGCAGTACTTC.

This chain joins TRBV4-2 and TRBJ1-2; tentative D call: TRBD1 (5 bases). This CDR3 spans 19 amino acids. Per germline, CDR1 LGHNA and CDR2 YNFKEQ. Deletions cut 0 bases from V and 5 bases from J, with 25 bases between. Here the CDR3 reads CASSQDVAGRGARDYGYTF. The DNA for the CDR3 is TGTGCCAGCAGCCAAGATGTCGCGGGGCGGGGCGCACGGGATTATGGCTACACCTTC.

The chain uses TRBV20-1 and TRBJ2-5; no clear D. V lost 0 bases and J 5 bases, leaving 13 bases between the germline ends. The CDR3 is 14 residues long. Germline CDR1 and CDR2: DFQATT and SNEGSKA (reference sequence). CDR3 sequence (DNA): TGCAGTGCTAGAGATTTTGCACCTCGGGAGACCCAGTACTTC. It yields the protein CSARDFAPRETQYF.

A few counts support this clonotype. The chain links TRBV7-2 to TRBJ2-3; 7 positions match TRBD1. Germline CDR1 and CDR2: SGHTA and FQGNSA. After removal of 5 bases from V and 4 bases from J, the junction contained 9 bases not matched to a gene. The CDR3 sequence is 15 residues long. The CDR3 coding sequence is TGTGCCAGCAGCACCCGACAGGGAGTGGCAGATACGCAGTATTTT. Translation: CASSTRQGVADTQYF.

This sequence joins TRBV18 and TRBJ2-7; either TRBD1 or TRBD2 may supply D (7 bases each). The CDR3 consists of 16 residues. The V gene's germline CDR1 is KGHSH and CDR2 LQKENI. Trimming left V 1 base short and J 4 bases short, with 17 bases between. This chain's CDR3 is CASSPQGGGAWYEQYF. In DNA, the CDR3 is TGTGCCAGCTCACCACAGGGAGGGGGCGCATGGTACGAGCAGTACTTC. The entire variable domain, with the rest obtained from reference TRBV18 and TRBJ2-7, is as follows: NAGVMQNPRHLVRRRGQEARLRCSPMKGHSHVYWYRQLPEEGLKFMVYLQKENIIDESGMPKERFSAEFPKEGPSILRIQQVVRGDSAAYFCASSPQGGGAWYEQYFGPGTRLTVT.

The J gene is TRBJ1-1, the V gene TRBV5-1, with 12 bases aligning to TRBD1. The CDR3 is 16 amino acids. Unmatched junction bases numbered 8, after V lost 4 bases and J lost 4 bases. Germline values: CDR1 SGHRS, CDR2 YFSETQ. CDR3 residues: CASSPGTGGSRTEAFF. CDR3 coding DNA: TGCGCCAGCAGCCCCGGGACAGGGGGCTCTCGCACTGAAGCTTTCTTT.

J is TRBJ2-3 and V is TRBV12-3 or TRBV12-4; 10 positions match TRBD2. Trimming cost V 6 bases and J 6 bases; bases outside gene matches: 12. The CDR3 is made up of 16 amino acids. In nucleotides, the CDR3 is TGTGCCAGCAGCAAAGACACTAGCGGGAATAAGGATACGCAGTATTTT. It is translated as CASSKDTSGNKDTQYF.

This CDR3 is CASRQPGLAGANEQYF. In DNA form, the CDR3 reads TGTGCCAGCAGGCAACCGGGACTAGCGGGAGCGAATGAGCAGTACTTC. The chain is built from TRBV12-3 or TRBV12-4 and TRBJ2-4; 14 positions match TRBD2. The length of the CDR3 is 16 residues. The junction had 14 bases not matched to a gene; V was cut back by 6 bases and J by 13 bases.